These 20 T cell receptor beta chains were sequenced from one sample in a study of post-analysis software for immune sequencing data. General study findings and limits: TRBV5-6, TRBV5-1 and TRBV20-1 belonged to a set of a few TRBV segments that were more frequent in patients than controls.

Unique molecular identifiers had been added to the TCR beta cDNA libraries. TCRdb re-called the PCR reads with MiXCR, one entry per CDR3 protein. Among about 200,000 distinct CDR3 sequences listed, 29% were seen once. No antigens are known for them. Sequencing input: blood. These receptors all come from a girl between 2 and 17 years old with multiple sclerosis.

The chain is built from TRBV5-1 and TRBJ1-1; no definite D call. The CDR3 loop spans 14 amino acids. Germline-derived CDR1 and CDR2 are SGHRS and YFSETQ. Trimming cost V 0 bases and J 6 bases, with 12 bases left between them. As DNA, the CDR3 is TGCGCCAGCAGCTTGGGGGGTACGGCATCTGAAGCTTTCTTT. Its translation is CASSLGGTASEAFF. The entire variable domain, with the rest obtained from reference TRBV5-1 and TRBJ1-1, is as follows: KAGVTQTPRYLIKTRGQQVTLSCSPISGHRSVSWYQQTPGQGLQFLFEYFSETQRNKGNFPGRFSGRQFSNSRSEMNVSTLELGDSALYLCASSLGGTASEAFFGQGTRLTVV.

The chain couples TRBV7-2 to TRBJ2-7; tentatively, D is TRBD1 or TRBD2 (7 bases each). This CDR3 has 16 residues. The germline CDR1 and CDR2 sequences are SGHTA and FQGNSA. Trimming removed 2 bases at V and 3 bases at J, with 17 bases between. The CDR3 nucleotides read TGTGCCAGCAGCTTAATGTCCCAGGGGGGGAACTACGAGCAGTACTTC. Amino acids: CASSLMSQGGNYEQYF.

This clonotype was observed at least ten times. The chain joins TRBV7-8 to TRBJ1-5, with D tentatively TRBD1 (5 bases). Germline V gene data show CDR1 as SGHVS and CDR2 as FQNEAQ. The CDR3 is 17 amino acids. V was clipped by 5 bases and J by 2 bases, with 19 bases between them. The CDR3 spells CASSNPMGLAGNQPQHF. The CDR3 DNA is TGTGCCAGCAGCAACCCGATGGGACTCGCGGGCAATCAGCCCCAGCATTTT. Drawing the rest from reference TRBV7-8 and TRBJ1-5, the complete variable domain is GAGVSQSPRYKVAKRGQDVALRCDPISGHVSLFWYQQALGQGPEFLTYFQNEAQLDKSGLPSDRFFAERPEGSVSTLKIQRTQQEDSAVYLCASSNPMGLAGNQPQHFGDGTRLSIL.

This chain links TRBV20-1 with TRBJ2-3; the D call may be TRBD1 or TRBD2 (6 bases each). Between the trimmed V and J ends, which lost 1 base and 4 bases, there was a span of 15 bases. The CDR3 length is 15 residues. Germline V gene data show CDR1 as DFQATT and CDR2 as SNEGSKA (reference sequence). CDR3 sequence reads: CSARVVGGRSDTQYF. The DNA of the CDR3 is TGCAGTGCTAGAGTGGTGGGGGGCAGGTCAGATACGCAGTATTTT.

The V call is TRBV12-3 or TRBV12-4, the J call TRBJ2-5, with TRBD2 identical over 15 bases. After removal of 5 bases from V and 4 bases from J, the junction contained 5 bases not matched to a gene. CDR3 size: 16 residues. The CDR3 DNA is TGTGCCAGCAGTATGGGACTAGCGGGAGGCCCAGAGACCCAGTACTTC. It specifies CASSMGLAGGPETQYF.

This clonotype was observed once. At one of its ends the junction is not consistent with the germline gene, which may arise from a read error. The chain carries TRBV20-1 and TRBJ2-3, with D perhaps TRBD2 (5 bases). Germline-derived CDR1 and CDR2 are DFQATT and SNEGSKA (reference sequence). This CDR3 has 11 amino acids. The CDR3 loop reads CRASFGYTQYF. The CDR3 bases are TGCAGGGCTAGCTTTGGTTATACGCAGTATTTT.

Only a few counts were recorded for this clonotype. Possible read error: a much larger clone is one base away. The CDR3 coding sequence is TGCAAGGTGGGCTCGTACAATGAGCAGTACTTC. Protein product: CKVGSYNEQYF. J is TRBJ2-1 and V is TRBV29-1; D uncertain. TRBJ2-7 explains the end of the DNA better; the J call may be wrong. The CDR3 totals 11 residues. Germline V gene data show CDR1 as SQVTM and CDR2 as ANQGSEA.

This clonotype came up a few times. The chain has TRBV5-1 and TRBJ1-1, with D uncertain. Germline CDR1 SGHRS, CDR2 YFSETQ. The CDR3 is 17 amino acids. V was clipped by 3 bases and J by 0 bases, with 18 bases between them. For the CDR3, the DNA is TGCGCCAGCAGCTCTAAACCCCAACAGCTAATGAACACTGAAGCTTTCTTT. This translates into CASSSKPQQLMNTEAFF.

V and J are TRBV20-1 and TRBJ2-3; D gene ambiguous. This CDR3 comprises 14 residues. Germline CDR1 DFQATT, CDR2 SNEGSKA (reference sequence). Trimming stripped 6 bases from V and 4 bases from J, with 17 bases between. The CDR3 DNA is TGCAGTGCCCGACCGGGCCCGCAGGCAGATACGCAGTATTTT. Translation gives CSARPGPQADTQYF.

This clonotype showed up just a few times. This chain connects TRBV5-1 to TRBJ1-1; D is ambiguous. V lost 0 bases and J 5 bases, leaving 5 bases between the germline ends. The CDR3 length is 12 residues. The V gene's germline CDR1 is SGHRS and CDR2 YFSETQ. CDR3 in DNA: TGCGCCAGCAGCTTGGAAGGGACTGAAGCTTTCTTT. This codes for CASSLEGTEAFF. The variable domain in full, with the rest retrieved from reference TRBV5-1 and TRBJ1-1, is KAGVTQTPRYLIKTRGQQVTLSCSPISGHRSVSWYQQTPGQGLQFLFEYFSETQRNKGNFPGRFSGRQFSNSRSEMNVSTLELGDSALYLCASSLEGTEAFFGQGTRLTVV.

The rearrangement links TRBV5-1 to TRBJ1-2; possibly TRBD1 for D (5 bases). V was clipped by 2 bases and J by 14 bases, with 16 bases between them. This CDR3 is 12 amino acids long. Per germline, CDR1 SGHRS and CDR2 YFSETQ. The CDR3 DNA sequence: TGCGCCAGCAGCTTCGACCGGGGGGAAATTACCTTC. Translating gives CASSFDRGEITF.

As concerns this clonotype: This may come from a read error, since a much larger clone is one base off. V gene TRBV12-5 combines with J gene TRBJ1-2; D gene uncertain. Germline lookup yields CDR1 LGHNT and CDR2 FRNRAP. This CDR3 is 13 amino acids long. CDR3 in DNA: TGTGCTAGTGGTTACTCATCTTCAGGAGGCTGCACCTTC. Protein: CASGYSSSGGCTF.

Note on this clonotype: A much bigger clone sits one base away, suggesting this may be a read error. The chain uses TRBV2 and TRBJ2-3; TRBD2 matches at 8 bases. The CDR3 contains 17 residues. V lost 4 bases and J lost 5; bases outside the gene matches: 14. The germline V gene has CDR1 SNHLY and CDR2 FYNNEI. For the CDR3, the DNA is TGTGCCAGCAGTGGAGAAGGGGGAGCGGGGGTTGAAGATACGCAGTATTTT. Residues: CASSGEGGAGVEDTQYF. Full variable domain (rest looked up from reference TRBV2 and TRBJ2-3): EPEVTQTPSHQVTQMGQEVILRCVPISNHLYFYWYRQILGQKVEFLVSFYNNEISEKSEIFDDQFSVERPDGSNFTLKIRSTKLEDSAMYFCASSGEGGAGVEDTQYFGPGTRLTVL.

The chain uses TRBV5-1 and TRBJ2-3; D remains unclear. The CDR3 is 14 amino acids. Trimming shortened V by 1 base and J by 5 bases, and 11 bases separated the two germline ends. Germline-derived CDR1 and CDR2 are SGHRS and YFSETQ. This CDR3 reads CASSLMGGGDTQYF. DNA of the CDR3: TGCGCCAGCAGCTTGATGGGTGGTGGAGATACGCAGTATTTT.

V is TRBV6-1 and J is TRBJ2-6; 7 nucleotides agree with TRBD1. The CDR3 covers 16 residues. V was pared by 6 bases and J by 2 bases, with 7 bases of the junction left unmatched. The V gene's germline CDR1 is MNHNS and CDR2 SASEGT. The CDR3 reads CASSPIDRAGANVLTF. CDR3 DNA sequence: TGTGCCAGCAGCCCCATTGACAGGGCTGGGGCCAACGTCCTGACTTTC.

This clonotype was observed many times. V usage is TRBV6-6 and J usage is TRBJ1-5, with 8 positions matching TRBD1. This CDR3 contains 15 residues. Trimming cost V 2 bases and J 4 bases; bases outside gene matches: 4. Germline V CDR1 and CDR2: MNHNY, SVGAGI (reference sequence). The CDR3 nucleotides are TGTGCCAGCAGTTACGGGGGACAGGCAAATCAGCCCCAGCATTTT. Amino acids: CASSYGGQANQPQHF.

A word on this clonotype: This clone may be a read error of a much larger clone one base away. V is TRBV5-1 and J is TRBJ2-7, with 8 nucleotides matching TRBD2. The J segment lost 2 bases and the V segment lost 7 bases, leaving 8 bases of the junction unmatched. This CDR3 has 14 residues. Germline V gene data show CDR1 as SGHRS and CDR2 as YFSETQ. The DNA for the CDR3 is TGCGCCAGCCAATGCCGGGAGGGAGCCTACGAGCAGTACTTC. This sequence encodes CASQCREGAYEQYF.

This clonotype was found many times. The rearrangement links TRBV6-4 to TRBJ2-7, with D maybe TRBD2 (5 bases). The germline gives CDR1 MRHNA, CDR2 SNTAGT. V shed 3 bases and J shed 2 bases, with 14 bases lying between them. The CDR3 loop spans 15 amino acids. CDR3: CASSERAGGAYEQYF. Here the CDR3 DNA reads TGTGCCAGCAGTGAGCGGGCAGGTGGGGCCTACGAGCAGTACTTC.

DNA of the CDR3: TGTGCCAGCATCGACGGACGGAGGGCCTACGAGCAGTACTTC. This translates into CASIDGRRAYEQYF. This chain joins TRBV6-6 and TRBJ2-5; TRBD2 is a possible D gene (6 bases). The closer fit of TRBJ2-7 to the DNA end suggests the J call may be wrong. The germline gives CDR1 MNHNY, CDR2 SVGAGI (reference sequence). The CDR3 runs 14 residues.

In this sample, this clonotype turned up once. The J gene is TRBJ2-1, the V gene TRBV3-1; a weak D match, TRBD2 (5 bases). V was trimmed by 6 bases and J by 8 bases, leaving 17 bases between them. The CDR3 spans 14 residues. CDR1 is LGHDT, CDR2 YNNKEL, per germline (reference sequence). This CDR3 reads CASSPNKPGDEQFF. For the CDR3, the DNA is TGTGCCAGCAGTCCCAATAAACCCGGGGATGAGCAGTTCTTC.